Below are 24 T cell receptor beta chains sequenced from a single sample in a study of blood T cell repertoires in COVID-19. TCRdb keeps only in-frame clones here, not all; method: immunoSEQ multiplex PCR. There are around 200,000 clones in the sample; approximately 84% occur only once, and about 4.8% lies in the top ten. Material: peripheral blood. Every receptor here comes from a man aged 45-65 years with acute or convalescent COVID-19.

V is TRBV19 and J is TRBJ1-5, with TRBD1 as a possible D gene (5 bases). Germline-derived CDR1 and CDR2 are LNHDA and SQIVND (reference sequence). This CDR3 comprises 16 residues. V lost 7 bases and J lost 1, with 17 bases in between. The CDR3, as DNA: TGTGCCAGTAAAGGTGATCTGGGGCTGAGCAATCAGCCCCAGCATTTT. Its protein product is CASKGDLGLSNQPQHF.

This clone was detected once. The chain combines TRBV10-3 with TRBJ2-5, with 9 positions matching TRBD1. This CDR3 comprises 14 residues. Germline V gene sequence: CDR1 ENHRY, CDR2 SYGVKD. J lost 2 bases, V lost 6 bases, and 4 bases had no gene match. This chain's CDR3 is CAIRGGQGQETQYF. In DNA, the CDR3 is TGTGCCATCAGGGGCGGACAGGGGCAAGAGACCCAGTACTTC.

The chain has TRBV2 and TRBJ1-6; D is unresolved. The V and J ends lost 4 bases and 9 bases respectively, with 16 bases between them. The CDR3 is made up of 15 amino acids. Germline values: CDR1 SNHLY, CDR2 FYNNEI. The CDR3 is CASSARRERPSPLHF. DNA of the CDR3: TGTGCCAGCAGTGCGCGCCGGGAGAGGCCTTCACCCCTCCACTTT.

The chain recombines TRBV18 with TRBJ1-4; tentatively, D is TRBD1 (6 bases). Per germline, CDR1 KGHSH and CDR2 LQKENI. CDR3 length: 13 amino acids. V was shortened by 2 bases and J by 8 bases, with 9 bases between the two germline ends. As DNA, the CDR3 is TGTGCCAGCTCACCAAGGACAGACGAAAAACTGTTTTTT. This translates into CASSPRTDEKLFF.

This chain joins TRBV14 and TRBJ1-1; 9 bases map to TRBD1. J was trimmed by 11 bases and V by 6 bases; bases with no gene match: 10. The CDR3 runs 13 residues. Germline loops: CDR1 SGHDN, CDR2 FVKESK. The CDR3 sequence is CASSLGQGSGAFF. The CDR3 region has the DNA TGTGCCAGCAGTCTCGGACAGGGGAGCGGTGCTTTCTTT.

The chain has TRBV7-9 and TRBJ2-7; 7 positions match TRBD1. V trimming: 5 bases; J trimming: 7 bases; junction bases outside the gene matches: 14. Germline CDR1 and CDR2: SEHNR and FQNEAQ (reference sequence). The CDR3 is made up of 15 amino acids. CDR3 DNA: TGTGCCAGCAGCGCGAATGGGGCAGGGGGATTTGAGCAGTACTTC. It specifies CASSANGAGGFEQYF.

The rearrangement links TRBV7-3 to TRBJ2-7, with D maybe TRBD2 (7 bases). V was pared by 1 base and J by 2 bases, with 12 bases between. Germline CDR1 SGHTA, CDR2 FQGTGA. This CDR3 has 15 amino acids. The CDR3 region has the DNA TGTGCCAGCAGCTTAATAGGGGGGGCCCCCTACGAGCAGTACTTC. The encoded protein is CASSLIGGAPYEQYF.

V is TRBV27 and J is TRBJ2-6, with 8 bases fitting TRBD1. The J segment lost 1 base and the V segment lost 4 bases, leaving 6 bases of the junction unmatched. The length of the CDR3 is 17 residues. Germline V gives CDR1 MNHEY, CDR2 SMNVEV (reference sequence). The CDR3 reads CASSSGGVRSGANVLTF. The CDR3 DNA reads as TGTGCCAGCAGTTCAGGGGGCGTTCGGTCTGGGGCCAACGTCCTGACTTTC.

This sequence joins TRBV6-5 and TRBJ2-5, with D possibly TRBD1 on 5 matching bases. The V gene's germline CDR1 is MNHEY and CDR2 SVGAGI. V was pared by 7 bases and J by 3 bases, with 9 bases between. This CDR3 spans 12 amino acids. In DNA form, the CDR3 reads TGTGCCAGCACAGGGTATAAAGAGACCCAGTACTTC. Translated: CASTGYKETQYF.

V usage is TRBV30 and J usage is TRBJ1-1; a possible D gene is TRBD1 (5 bases). V was clipped by 2 bases and J by 0 bases, with 10 bases between them. CDR1 and CDR2 from the germline V gene are GTSNPN and SVGIG (reference sequence). The CDR3 contains 14 residues. Here the CDR3 DNA reads TGTGCCTGGAGTTGGGGCAGGGTGAACACTGAAGCTTTCTTT. Protein product: CAWSWGRVNTEAFF. The entire variable domain, with the rest obtained from reference TRBV30 and TRBJ1-1, is as follows: SQTIHQWPATLVQPVGSPLSLECTVEGTSNPNLYWYRQAAGRGLQLLFYSVGIGQISSEVPQNLSASRPQDRQFILSSKKLLLSDSGFYLCAWSWGRVNTEAFFGQGTRLTVV.

This rearrangement joins TRBV7-8 to TRBJ1-1, with no clear D. There are 13 residues in the CDR3. CDR1 and CDR2 (germline): SGHVS, FQNEAQ. The V and J ends lost 5 bases and 1 base respectively, with 8 bases between them. The CDR3 bases are TGTGCCAGCAGCGAGCAACCGAACACTGAAGCTTTCTTT. Protein sequence: CASSEQPNTEAFF.

This clone appeared a single time. The rearrangement uses TRBV5-1 and TRBJ2-5; 7 bases match TRBD1. Germline CDR1 reads SGHRS; CDR2 reads YFSETQ. The CDR3 extends over 12 amino acids. J was trimmed by 4 bases and V by 8 bases; bases with no gene match: 5. The CDR3 here is CASGTARETQYF. The CDR3 DNA sequence: TGCGCCAGTGGGACAGCTCGAGAGACCCAGTACTTC.

This clone was picked up one time. The chain couples TRBV6-5 to TRBJ1-2; 7 bases are shared with TRBD1. The CDR3 consists of 14 residues. Germline-derived CDR1 and CDR2 are MNHEY and SVGAGI. V lost 6 bases, J lost 6 bases, and 10 bases stayed unmatched. The CDR3 spells CASSLMTGTDGYTF. Written as DNA, the CDR3 is TGTGCCAGCAGCCTCATGACAGGGACGGATGGCTACACCTTC.

This clone occurred once. The V gene is TRBV5-4, the J gene TRBJ2-3; D is possibly TRBD2 (6 bases). The CDR3 length is 16 residues. Trimming removed 7 bases from V and 3 bases from J, with 21 bases in between. In germline, CDR1 is SGHNT, CDR2 YYREEE (reference sequence). CDR3 amino acids: CASYRNTGRKTDTQYF. In DNA, the CDR3 is TGTGCCAGCTATCGGAACACCGGGAGAAAGACAGATACGCAGTATTTT.

V usage is TRBV25-1 and J usage is TRBJ1-5; possibly TRBD1 for D (6 bases). The CDR3 consists of 15 residues. The germline V and J ends were trimmed by 3 bases and 7 bases, with 16 bases remaining between them. From germline, CDR1 is MGHDK and CDR2 SYGVNS. As DNA, the CDR3 is TGTGCCAGCAGTGAGGGCGGGGGGCTGGAGCAGCCCCAGCATTTT. Protein: CASSEGGGLEQPQHF.

This clone was detected once. The chain joins TRBV18 to TRBJ1-2; TRBD1 matches 7 bases. V dropped 3 bases and J dropped 4; count of bases not matched to a gene: 5. Germline V gene data show CDR1 as KGHSH and CDR2 as LQKENI. This CDR3 is 14 amino acids long. This chain's CDR3 is CASSPLQGTYGYTF. CDR3 in DNA: TGTGCCAGCTCACCTTTACAGGGGACCTATGGCTACACCTTC.

The CDR3 loop reads CASSLGDSSGNTIYF. Here the CDR3 DNA reads TGTGCCAGCAGCTTAGGCGACAGCTCTGGAAACACCATATATTTT. This chain joins TRBV11-2 and TRBJ1-3, with D perhaps matching TRBD1 (5 bases). This CDR3 contains 15 residues. Trimming removed 1 base at V and 0 bases at J, with 7 bases between. Germline CDR1 and CDR2: SGHAT and FQNNGV.

V is TRBV7-9 and J is TRBJ2-7, with D possibly matching TRBD2 (6 bases). The V gene's germline CDR1 is SEHNR and CDR2 FQNEAQ (reference sequence). V shed 7 bases and J shed 1 base, with 11 bases lying between them. The CDR3 spans 13 residues. Here the CDR3 DNA reads TGTGCCAGCACCCTTAGCGGATCCTACGAGCAGTACTTC. Translation: CASTLSGSYEQYF.

The chain carries TRBV28 and TRBJ1-4; D is ambiguous. From germline, CDR1 is MDHEN and CDR2 SYDVKM. This CDR3 is built from 14 residues. The V and J ends lost 4 bases and 5 bases respectively, with 11 bases between them. DNA of the CDR3: TGTGCCAGCAGTTGGAGGGTGGGAAATGAAAAACTGTTTTTT. This gives the protein CASSWRVGNEKLFF. Full variable domain (remainder filled in from reference TRBV28 and TRBJ1-4): DVKVTQSSRYLVKRTGEKVFLECVQDMDHENMFWYRQDPGLGLRLIYFSYDVKMKEKGDIPEGYSVSREKKERFSLILESASTNQTSMYLCASSWRVGNEKLFFGSGTQLSVL.

The rearrangement joins TRBV25-1 to TRBJ1-1; 7 bases line up with TRBD1. Germline V gene data show CDR1 as MGHDK and CDR2 as SYGVNS. The CDR3 has 13 residues. The ends lost 1 base at V and 4 bases at J; junction bases unmatched: 0. CDR3 amino acids: CASSESGGTEAFF. The CDR3, as DNA: TGTGCCAGCAGTGAATCAGGGGGCACTGAAGCTTTCTTT.

The J gene is TRBJ2-7, the V gene TRBV6-5, with 7 bases aligning to TRBD2. The CDR3 spans 16 residues. The ends lost 0 bases at V and 2 bases at J; junction bases unmatched: 7. CDR1 is MNHEY and CDR2 is SVGAGI in the germline V gene. The CDR3 coding sequence is TGTGCCAGCAGTTACTCTCTGTCGGGGGGTACCTACGAGCAGTACTTC. Amino acid sequence: CASSYSLSGGTYEQYF.

The V gene is TRBV7-9, the J gene TRBJ1-2, with 11 positions matching TRBD1. This CDR3 contains 17 residues. Looked up from germline, CDR1 is SEHNR and CDR2 is FQNEAQ (reference sequence). V lost 5 bases and J lost 4; bases outside the gene matches: 12. The CDR3 here is CASSVGTGGPAGYGYTF. The CDR3 DNA reads TGTGCCAGCAGCGTCGGGACAGGGGGACCCGCGGGCTATGGCTACACCTTC.

The chain recombines TRBV4-1 with TRBJ2-3; 9 nucleotides agree with TRBD1. The CDR3 totals 18 residues. With V trimmed by 4 bases and J by 5 bases, 16 bases remained unmatched. The germline CDR1 and CDR2 sequences are MGHRA and YSYEKL. The CDR3 protein is CASSLGQGILVGIDTQYF. The CDR3 region has the DNA TGCGCCAGCAGCCTCGGACAGGGGATTTTAGTTGGGATAGATACGCAGTATTTT.

The chain joins TRBV14 to TRBJ1-2, with D uncertain. The CDR3 length is 16 residues. Germline loops: CDR1 SGHDN, CDR2 FVKESK. The V and J ends lost 0 bases and 12 bases respectively, with 23 bases between them. The CDR3 loop reads CASSQEPFGRPRGNTF. CDR3 nucleotide sequence: TGTGCCAGCAGCCAAGAGCCCTTCGGTAGACCCCGCGGTAACACCTTC. Full variable domain (remainder filled in from reference TRBV14 and TRBJ1-2): EAGVTQFPSHSVIEKGQTVTLRCDPISGHDNLYWYRRVMGKEIKFLLHFVKESKQDESGMPNNRFLAERTGGTYSTLKVQPAELEDSGVYFCASSQEPFGRPRGNTFGSGTRLTVV.